A single T cell receptor (beta chain) is shown here with its context. The target antigen is unknown. Trimming left V 4 bases short and J 9 bases short, with 13 bases between. This CDR3 comprises 13 residues. Germline V gene data show CDR1 as MNHEY and CDR2 as SMNVEV (reference sequence). The sample is drawn from a study of cytomegalovirus exposure and HLA in healthy donors. Study outcomes and limitations: Researchers reported in a later analysis that a missense DCLRE1C variant was tied to TCR beta V- and J-gene trimming. In a later analysis, most CMV-associated TCR beta chains appeared HLA-restricted.

The PCR ran on 60 Vbeta and 13 Jbeta primers. Assay: immunoSEQ multiplex PCR; the TCRdb copy retains only in-frame clones and omits some. There are 95,000 to 150,000 clones in the sample; more than 70% occur only once, and approximately 0.22% lies in the top ten. The chain carries TRBV27 and TRBJ2-1; a weak D match, TRBD1 (5 bases). The TCR originated in a man aged 45-65 years in good health and CMV-seronegative. Sequences were obtained from PBMCs. CDR3 sequence reads: CASSYGRVVEQFF. The CDR3 DNA reads as TGTGCCAGCAGTTATGGCAGGGTGGTTGAGCAGTTCTTC.